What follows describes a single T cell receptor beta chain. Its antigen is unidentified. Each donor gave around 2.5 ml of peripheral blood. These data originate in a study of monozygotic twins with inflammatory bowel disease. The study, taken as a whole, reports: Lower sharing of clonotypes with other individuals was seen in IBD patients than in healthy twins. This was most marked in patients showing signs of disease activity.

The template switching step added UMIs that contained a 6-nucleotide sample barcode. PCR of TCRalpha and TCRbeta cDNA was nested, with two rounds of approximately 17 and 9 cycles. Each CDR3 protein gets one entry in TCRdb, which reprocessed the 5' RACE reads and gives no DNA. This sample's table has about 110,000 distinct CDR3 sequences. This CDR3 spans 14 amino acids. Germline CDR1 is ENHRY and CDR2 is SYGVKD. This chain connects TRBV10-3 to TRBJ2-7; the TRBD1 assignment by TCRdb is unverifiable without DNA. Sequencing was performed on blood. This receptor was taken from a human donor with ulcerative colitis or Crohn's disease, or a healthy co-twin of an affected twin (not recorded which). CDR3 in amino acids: CAISESDREDEQYF.